The sequence of this TCR beta chain was determined in a study of T cell responses to AZD1222 COVID-19 vaccine. Sequencing was performed with immunoSEQ multiplex PCR; in TCRdb, only in-frame clones are kept and a portion is missing. Of around 100,000 clones listed, over 75% are singletons. Findings and limits, study-wide: Mostly white British, mostly female donors; authors suggested clonal diversity may be underestimated. Sampling captured repertoires only after the peak T cell response. CD4 TCRs linked to vaccination spanned spike, dominating at 160-218 and 743-854.

The junction had 2 bases not matched to a gene; V was cut back by 0 bases and J by 5 bases. This CDR3 contains 14 residues. The germline V gene has CDR1 SGHRS and CDR2 YFSETQ. On this clone itself: The antigen is not known.

The source material was peripheral blood, sampled 28 days after the second AZD1222 dose. This chain uses TRBV5-1 with TRBJ2-3, with TRBD2 matching over 8 bases. The sequence was obtained from an adult who received the AZD1222 COVID-19 vaccine. Here the CDR3 reads CASSLEREGDTQYF. In DNA, the CDR3 is TGCGCCAGCAGCTTGGAACGGGAGGGAGATACGCAGTATTTT.